This entry describes one T cell receptor beta chain. This CDR3 is 17 amino acids long. V trimming: 7 bases; J trimming: 1 base; junction bases outside the gene matches: 13. These data originate in a study of blood T cell repertoires in COVID-19. The wider study: The study drew acute and convalescent COVID-19 samples from the United States, Italy and Spain. Sources were T cells, B-cell-depleted T cells, or PBMCs; the material itself was cDNA or gDNA.

Enrollment of patients from Seattle took place during active infection, with longitudinal follow-up. In the authors' methods: Researchers report that nucleated cell counts were estimated from reference gene primer amplification. The repertoire was sequenced with immunoSEQ multiplex PCR; TCRdb's copy has only in-frame clones and lacks some. V, J and clone size are those of that table, while D and trimming were read from the DNA. There are fewer than 300,000 clones in the sample; about 91% occur only once, and under 3% lies in the top ten. The origin of this receptor is a person aged 18 to 30 with COVID-19, enrolled during active disease. Sequenced sample: peripheral blood. V gene TRBV23-1 combines with J gene TRBJ2-4; TRBD1 aligns across 7 bases. TRBV23-1 is an open reading frame whose function is uncertain. CDR3 amino acids: CASMTLPYRGAKNIQYF. The CDR3 coding sequence is TGCGCCAGCATGACCCTCCCGTACAGGGGCGCCAAAAACATTCAGTACTTC.